This T cell receptor beta chain came from a study of blood T cells in healthy people across ages. A second PCR, run for about 7 to 11 cycles, used a sample-barcoded 5' primer plus a J-beta primer mix. Each CDR3 protein is one row after TCRdb ran MiXCR on the 5' RACE reads. The table lists 1.5 million to 2 million distinct CDR3 sequences, about 35% of them singletons, with roughly 10% in the top ten. The J segment lost 1 base and the V segment lost 6 bases, leaving 3 bases of the junction unmatched. Germline lookup yields CDR1 MDHEN and CDR2 SYDVKM. The CDR3 totals 14 residues. This chain links TRBV28 with TRBJ2-7, with 10 bases that match TRBD1. Material: blood. This TCR was recovered from a woman aged 25 to 39 in good health. The CDR3 spells CASRGQGTSYEQYF. DNA of the CDR3: TGTGCCAGCAGGGGACAGGGGACTTCCTACGAGCAGTACTTC.